This passage covers 14 T cell receptor beta chains from one sample sequenced in a study of T-cell memory formation after mild COVID-19. Via MiXCR, TCRdb re-called the 5' RACE reads, giving one row per CDR3 protein. The sample carries under 250,000 distinct CDR3 sequences, about 16% recorded once. Sequenced sample: PBMCs or a T cell subset sorted from them (not recorded which). The source of these receptors is an adult woman who had mild COVID-19 (a few samples of this study predate the infection). Cell type and time point are not known.

This clonotype was observed at least ten times. The chain carries TRBV12-3 or TRBV12-4 and TRBJ2-7; a possible D gene is TRBD2 (5 bases). Trimming cost V 2 bases and J 2 bases, with 13 bases left between them. The CDR3 sequence is 15 residues long. The CDR3 spells CASSLMGSGTYEQYF. The DNA of the CDR3 is TGTGCCAGCAGTTTAATGGGCAGCGGTACCTACGAGCAGTACTTC.

This clonotype showed up just a few times. This rearrangement joins TRBV6-1 to TRBJ2-1, with TRBD1 as a possible D gene (6 bases). From germline, CDR1 is MNHNS and CDR2 SASEGT. There are 16 residues in the CDR3. Deletions cut 6 bases from V and 3 bases from J, with 18 bases between. The CDR3 loop reads CASRRGHQGNYNEQFF. As DNA, the CDR3 is TGTGCCAGCAGGAGGGGTCACCAGGGGAACTACAATGAGCAGTTCTTC.

This clonotype has just a few counts. DNA for the CDR3: TGCGCCAGCAGCCAGAAAGGGGGTTCGACCGGGGAGCTGTTTTTT. Translation gives CASSQKGGSTGELFF. This sequence joins TRBV4-1 and TRBJ2-2; TRBD1 might be the D (6 bases). V lost 3 bases, J lost 5 bases, and 13 bases lay in between. The CDR3 has 15 residues. Germline V CDR1 and CDR2: MGHRA, YSYEKL.

A few counts support this clonotype. This chain uses TRBV20-1 with TRBJ2-1; 12 bases are a match to TRBD2. There are 15 residues in the CDR3. Germline-derived CDR1 and CDR2 are DFQATT and SNEGSKA (reference sequence). Losses at the gene ends were 3 bases for V and 7 bases for J; bases not matched to a gene: 7. As DNA, the CDR3 is TGCAGTGCTAGGCGCCTAGCGGGAGGGCTGAATGAGCAGTTCTTC. It encodes CSARRLAGGLNEQFF.

Here the CDR3 DNA reads TGTGCCAGCAGCTTAGCTCCAGCCACCTACGAGCAGTACTTC. It specifies CASSLAPATYEQYF. The chain carries TRBV7-6 and TRBJ2-7; no clear D gene. Trimming cost V 0 bases and J 2 bases, with 8 bases left between them. The CDR3 is 14 amino acids. Germline CDR1 is SGHVS and CDR2 is FNYEAQ.

This clonotype was recorded many times. The chain carries TRBV27 and TRBJ2-1; 10 bases fit TRBD2. CDR1 and CDR2 from the germline V gene are MNHEY and SMNVEV (reference sequence). The length of the CDR3 is 15 residues. The junction had 5 bases not matched to a gene; V was cut back by 5 bases and J by 4 bases. The CDR3: CASSPASGGYNEQFF. DNA for the CDR3: TGTGCCAGCAGTCCAGCTAGCGGGGGATACAATGAGCAGTTCTTC.

This clonotype was counted at least ten times. This sequence joins TRBV7-9 and TRBJ1-2; tentative D call: TRBD1 (5 bases). Germline V gene sequence: CDR1 SEHNR, CDR2 FQNEAQ (reference sequence). Trimming left V 3 bases short and J 2 bases short, with 13 bases between. The CDR3 consists of 15 residues. The CDR3 is CASSFQGPRNYGYTF. The CDR3 nucleotides are TGTGCCAGCAGCTTCCAGGGACCTCGAAACTATGGCTACACCTTC.

V is TRBV18 and J is TRBJ2-1, with TRBD2 identical over 14 bases. The CDR3 is 15 residues long. J gave up 5 bases and V 7 bases, and 4 bases lay outside the gene matches. Germline V gene lookup returns CDR1 KGHSH and CDR2 LQKENI. The CDR3 DNA is TGTGCCAGCTTCGCGACTAGCGGGAGGGACAATGAGCAGTTCTTC. Protein sequence: CASFATSGRDNEQFF.

This chain uses TRBV9 with TRBJ2-3; 8 bases fit TRBD1. The CDR3 length is 15 residues. V was pared by 1 base and J by 2 bases, with 3 bases of the junction left unmatched. CDR1 SGDLS and CDR2 YYNGEE come from the germline V gene. In DNA, the CDR3 is TGTGCCAGCAGCGTACAGGGGGCCTCCACAGATACGCAGTATTTT. Amino acid sequence: CASSVQGASTDTQYF.

This clonotype was counted only a few times. The chain links TRBV12-3 or TRBV12-4 to TRBJ2-3; a possible D gene is TRBD1 (6 bases). This CDR3 is 14 amino acids long. V lost 3 bases, J lost 5 bases, and 12 bases lay in between. The CDR3 spells CASSFLQGRDTQYF. CDR3 DNA sequence: TGTGCCAGCAGTTTTCTACAGGGAAGAGATACGCAGTATTTT.

The gene calls are TRBV4-2 and TRBJ2-1, with 8 nucleotides matching TRBD1. Germline values: CDR1 LGHNA, CDR2 YNFKEQ. Trimming cost V 4 bases and J 5 bases; bases outside gene matches: 4. CDR3 size: 14 residues. DNA of the CDR3: TGTGCCAGCAGCCGGTCGGACAGGGACAATGAGCAGTTCTTC. Amino acid sequence: CASSRSDRDNEQFF.

The CDR3 sequence is CSVGYKRRETQYF. In DNA form, the CDR3 reads TGCAGCGTTGGGTACAAACGGCGAGAGACCCAGTACTTC. The V and J genes are TRBV29-1 and TRBJ2-5, with no clear D. Looked up from germline, CDR1 is SQVTM and CDR2 is ANQGSEA. Trimming removed 4 bases from V and 4 bases from J, with 13 bases in between. The length of the CDR3 is 13 residues.

The J gene is TRBJ1-5, the V gene TRBV5-1, with unresolved D. The CDR3 covers 14 residues. Germline CDR1 SGHRS, CDR2 YFSETQ. V gave up 4 bases and J gave up 7 bases, with 15 bases separating them. CDR3 residues: CASSLNPQEQPQHF. The CDR3 DNA reads as TGCGCCAGCAGCCTCAACCCCCAGGAACAGCCCCAGCATTTT.

This clonotype was recorded a few times. The chain employs TRBV11-2 and TRBJ1-1, with D hard to call. This CDR3 comprises 14 residues. Germline CDR1 and CDR2: SGHAT and FQNNGV. Trimming stripped 1 base from V and 1 base from J, with 7 bases between. Here the CDR3 reads CASSLAGKNTEAFF. CDR3 coding DNA: TGTGCCAGCAGCTTAGCAGGAAAGAACACTGAAGCTTTCTTT.